The sequence of this TCR beta chain was determined in a study of T cell responses to AZD1222 COVID-19 vaccine. Notes on the study in general: Increased Spike-specific TCR breadth and depth were observed after two AZD1222 doses. Seropositive status at baseline applied to only five to seven AZD1222 recipients. It should be noted that donors were predominantly white British and more often female, and clonal diversity was possibly underestimated. CD4 TCRs covered the whole spike, strongest at regions 160-218 and 743-854.

CDR1 and CDR2 (germline): SGDLS, YYNGEE. CDR3 length: 14 amino acids. Trimming left V 0 bases short and J 9 bases short, with 10 bases between. Only in-frame clones appear in the TCRdb table, and some are missing; sequencing was by immunoSEQ multiplex PCR. The data show around 160,000 clones, around 88% seen once. This clone occurred once. Its antigen is still unknown. V gene TRBV9 combines with J gene TRBJ1-6, with D possibly being TRBD1 (5 bases). This material consisted of peripheral blood, taken on day 0 of AZD1222 vaccination. The TCR comes from an adult in good health. CDR3 DNA sequence: TGTGCCAGCAGCGTAGTAGGGCAGGGTTCACCCCTCCACTTT. It is translated as CASSVVGQGSPLHF.